Below, 11 T cell receptor beta chains from the same sample are listed, as sequenced in a study of cytomegalovirus exposure and HLA in healthy donors. Researchers ran the PCR with 60 Vbeta and 13 Jbeta primers. Sequencing used immunoSEQ multiplex PCR; TCRdb keeps in-frame clones, though not all of them. The data contain 130,000 to 150,000 clones, 73% of them seen just once; the ten biggest clones take up under 2%. Sequenced: PBMCs. These receptors were obtained from a woman under 30 in good health and CMV-seronegative.

CDR3 in DNA: TGTGCCAGTAGTATGGGTACAGGGAACACAGATACGCAGTATTTT. Translation gives CASSMGTGNTDTQYF. The chain couples TRBV19 to TRBJ2-3; tentatively, D is TRBD1 (6 bases). The length of the CDR3 is 15 residues. V lost 3 bases, J lost 2 bases, and 12 bases lay in between. Germline lookup yields CDR1 LNHDA and CDR2 SQIVND (reference sequence).

The chain links TRBV7-8 to TRBJ2-5; 8 positions match TRBD1. The V gene end was trimmed by 11 bases and the J gene end by 5 bases; junction bases not matched to a gene: 4. Germline loops: CDR1 SGHVS, CDR2 FQNEAQ. The CDR3 loop spans 11 amino acids. For the CDR3, the DNA is TGTGCCGGACAGGGTGGGGAGACCCAGTACTTC. Residues: CAGQGGETQYF.

The chain's CDR3 is CASSPLGLAGVNTQYF. The CDR3 coding sequence is TGTGCCAGCAGCCCATTGGGACTAGCGGGGGTTAATACGCAGTATTTT. The V and J genes are TRBV5-5 and TRBJ2-3; TRBD2 aligns across 14 bases. The CDR3 is made up of 16 amino acids. With 4 bases clipped from V and 7 bases from J, the junction kept 8 bases outside the gene matches. Germline V lookup: CDR1 SGHKS, CDR2 YYEKEE (reference sequence).

The chain uses TRBV5-1 and TRBJ2-5, with 11 nucleotides matching TRBD2. The CDR3 consists of 16 residues. Germline assignment: CDR1 SGHRS and CDR2 YFSETQ. J lost 3 bases, V lost 1 base, and 5 bases had no gene match. This CDR3 is CASSLLPSGGKETQYF. CDR3 DNA sequence: TGCGCCAGCAGCTTGTTGCCTAGCGGGGGGAAAGAGACCCAGTACTTC.

The chain carries TRBV5-1 and TRBJ2-1; the D gene is possibly TRBD1 (5 bases). The CDR3 has 14 amino acids. V was trimmed by 0 bases and J by 8 bases, leaving 12 bases between them. Germline CDR1 is SGHRS and CDR2 is YFSETQ. In DNA, the CDR3 is TGCGCCAGCAGCTTGGGGGTGGGGCCCGATGAGCAGTTCTTC. The encoded protein is CASSLGVGPDEQFF.

The CDR3 region has the DNA TGTGCCAGCAGCTCCCGGGATCGCGAAAAACTGTTTTTT. Translation gives CASSSRDREKLFF. The chain carries TRBV6-5 and TRBJ1-4; unclear D gene. This CDR3 contains 13 residues. CDR1 is MNHEY and CDR2 is SVGAGI in the germline V gene. V gave up 6 bases and J gave up 8 bases, with 13 bases separating them.

V and J are TRBV29-1 and TRBJ1-4; D is uncertain. V was cut by 0 bases and J by 4 bases, with 6 bases left in between. Germline assignment: CDR1 SQVTM and CDR2 ANQGSEA. This CDR3 is 13 amino acids long. CDR3 sequence reads: CSVEEQFNEKLFF. The CDR3 DNA reads as TGCAGCGTTGAAGAGCAGTTTAATGAAAAACTGTTTTTT.

This clone was detected a few times. The V gene is TRBV4-1, the J gene TRBJ2-2, with TRBD2 identical over 14 bases. The J segment lost 6 bases and the V segment lost 4 bases, leaving 13 bases of the junction unmatched. From germline, CDR1 is MGHRA and CDR2 YSYEKL. The CDR3 loop spans 19 amino acids. The CDR3 sequence: CASSLGTSGGIDAAGELFF. CDR3 bases: TGCGCCAGCAGCCTCGGGACTAGCGGGGGCATCGATGCGGCCGGGGAGCTGTTTTTT.

This rearrangement joins TRBV7-2 to TRBJ2-3; D ambiguous. The CDR3 totals 15 residues. V was shortened by 0 bases and J by 0 bases, with 7 bases between the two germline ends. The germline V gene encodes CDR1 SGHTA and CDR2 FQGNSA. CDR3 amino acids: CASSLAVTSTDTQYF. The CDR3 coding sequence is TGTGCCAGCAGCTTAGCGGTGACTAGCACAGATACGCAGTATTTT. Full variable domain (rest looked up from reference TRBV7-2 and TRBJ2-3): GAGVSQSPSNKVTEKGKDVELRCDPISGHTALYWYRQSLGQGLEFLIYFQGNSAPDKSGLPSDRFSAERTGGSVSTLTIQRTQQEDSAVYLCASSLAVTSTDTQYFGPGTRLTVL.

This chain links TRBV7-9 with TRBJ1-1; D perhaps matches TRBD1 (6 bases). Germline lookup yields CDR1 SEHNR and CDR2 FQNEAQ (reference sequence). Trimming shortened V by 7 bases and J by 0 bases, and 12 bases separated the two germline ends. This CDR3 is built from 14 residues. CDR3 sequence: CASTDGQLNTEAFF. CDR3 DNA: TGTGCCAGCACCGATGGACAGCTGAACACTGAAGCTTTCTTT.

The chain joins TRBV29-1 to TRBJ2-7, with TRBD1 matching 8 bases. The length of the CDR3 is 12 residues. Germline CDR1 reads SQVTM; CDR2 reads ANQGSEA. V lost 7 bases, J lost 2 bases, and 4 bases stayed unmatched. CDR3 in DNA: TGCAGCGGGGGACAGGCAACCTACGAGCAGTACTTC. Its protein is CSGGQATYEQYF.